The rows below give T cell receptor beta chains drawn from one sample of a study of shared clonotypes between healthy human individuals. Measured with immunoSEQ multiplex PCR; TCRdb has only the in-frame clones, and not every one. Of around 2,100,000 clones in the sample, about 95% are singletons; the top ten hold more than 0.9%. The sample consisted of naive CD8+ T cells sorted from blood. The receptors stem from a man between 18 and 35 years old in good health. The CDR3 runs from the conserved cysteine through the conserved F or W. D genes are given only for firm matches. Expanded clones are given a class, and other clones once, few, many or no size at all.

J: TRBJ2-7; V: TRBV10-2; size: NA; length: 14; D: TRBD2; DNA: TGCGCCAGCAGTGAAGAACTAGCGAGCTACGAGCAGTACTTC; CDR3: CASSEELASYEQYF
J: TRBJ2-7; V: TRBV15; size: NA; length: 13; D: NA; DNA: TGTGCCACCAGCCTGGATACAGGGTTCGAGCAGTACTTC; CDR3: CATSLDTGFEQYF
J: TRBJ2-1; V: TRBV5-6; size: NA; length: 12; D: NA; DNA: TGTGCCAGCAGCTTGGGCGGGAATGAGCAGTTCTTC; CDR3: CASSLGGNEQFF
J: TRBJ2-3; V: TRBV5-4; size: once; length: 16; D: TRBD1; DNA: TGTGCCAGCAGCTTGGGAGGGACAGGCTGGTCAGATACGCAGTATTTT; CDR3: CASSLGGTGWSDTQYF
J: TRBJ2-2; V: TRBV6-5; size: NA; length: 14; D: NA; DNA: TGTGCCAGCACCTGGGTGCAGGAGACCGGGGAGCTGTTTTTT; CDR3: CASTWVQETGELFF
J: TRBJ2-7; V: TRBV27; size: NA; length: 13; D: TRBD1; DNA: TGTGCCAGCAGTTTGGGGACAGTCTACGAGCAGTACTTC; CDR3: CASSLGTVYEQYF
J: TRBJ2-2; V: TRBV7-9; size: NA; length: 13; D: TRBD1; DNA: TGTGCCAGCAGGGGACAGGGGACCGGGGAGCTGTTTTTT; CDR3: CASRGQGTGELFF
J: TRBJ1-2; V: TRBV5-6; size: NA; length: 13; D: NA; DNA: TGTGCCAGCAGCACCCTGACAGAGGGCGGCTACACCTTC; CDR3: CASSTLTEGGYTF
J: TRBJ1-1; V: TRBV6-5; size: few; length: 15; D: TRBD1; DNA: TGTGCCAGCAGGGGGGACAGGGAGGAAAGTACTGAAGCTTTCTTT; CDR3: CASRGDREESTEAFF
J: TRBJ2-1; V: TRBV7-8; size: NA; length: 15; D: TRBD1; DNA: TGTGCCAGCAGCTTATCACCGGACAGGGCTGTTGAGCAGTTCTTC; CDR3: CASSLSPDRAVEQFF